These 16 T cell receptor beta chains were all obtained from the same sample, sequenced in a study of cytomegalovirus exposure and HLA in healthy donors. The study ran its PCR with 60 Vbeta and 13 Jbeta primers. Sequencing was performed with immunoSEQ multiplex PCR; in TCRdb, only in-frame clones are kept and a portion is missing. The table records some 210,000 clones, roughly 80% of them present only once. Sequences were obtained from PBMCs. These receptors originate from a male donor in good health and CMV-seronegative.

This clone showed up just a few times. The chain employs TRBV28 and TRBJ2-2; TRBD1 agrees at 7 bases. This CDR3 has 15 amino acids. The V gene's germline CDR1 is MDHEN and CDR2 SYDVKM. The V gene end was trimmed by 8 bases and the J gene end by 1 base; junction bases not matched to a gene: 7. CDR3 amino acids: CASYMPGGNTGELFF. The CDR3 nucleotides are TGTGCCAGCTATATGCCAGGGGGGAACACCGGGGAGCTGTTTTTT.

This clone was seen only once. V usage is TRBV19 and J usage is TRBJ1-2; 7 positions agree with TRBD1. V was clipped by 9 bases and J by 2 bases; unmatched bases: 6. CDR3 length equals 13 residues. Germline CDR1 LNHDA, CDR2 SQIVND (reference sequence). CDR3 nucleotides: TGTGCCAGCGGACAGGTTCTCAACTATGGCTACACCTTC. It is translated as CASGQVLNYGYTF.

This CDR3 reads CASCEMGHSYEQYF. CDR3 DNA sequence: TGTGCCAGCTGCGAAATGGGCCACTCCTACGAGCAGTACTTC. This sequence joins TRBV28 and TRBJ2-7, with D uncertain. Per germline, CDR1 MDHEN and CDR2 SYDVKM. V lost 8 bases and J lost 0, with 14 bases in between. This CDR3 has 14 amino acids.

The CDR3 DNA sequence: TGTGCCAGCAGCTTAGTTGGCCGGGTCGACGAGCAGTACTTC. It specifies CASSLVGRVDEQYF. The V gene is TRBV7-9, the J gene TRBJ2-7; no definite D call. Germline V CDR1 and CDR2: SEHNR, FQNEAQ (reference sequence). The ends were cut back, 1 base at V and 5 bases at J, with 12 bases in the middle. CDR3 size: 14 residues.

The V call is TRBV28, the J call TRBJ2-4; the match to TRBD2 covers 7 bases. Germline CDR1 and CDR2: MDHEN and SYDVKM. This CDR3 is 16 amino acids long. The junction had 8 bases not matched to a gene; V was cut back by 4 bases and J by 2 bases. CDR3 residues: CASSSSGREPKNIQYF. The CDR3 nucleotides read TGTGCCAGCAGTTCATCTGGGCGGGAGCCCAAAAACATTCAGTACTTC.

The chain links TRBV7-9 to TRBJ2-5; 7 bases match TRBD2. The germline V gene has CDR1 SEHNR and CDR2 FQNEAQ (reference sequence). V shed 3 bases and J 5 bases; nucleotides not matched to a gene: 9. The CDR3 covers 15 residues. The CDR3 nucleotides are TGTGCCAGCAGCTTTAATCGCAGGGAGGGTGAGACCCAGTACTTC. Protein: CASSFNRREGETQYF.

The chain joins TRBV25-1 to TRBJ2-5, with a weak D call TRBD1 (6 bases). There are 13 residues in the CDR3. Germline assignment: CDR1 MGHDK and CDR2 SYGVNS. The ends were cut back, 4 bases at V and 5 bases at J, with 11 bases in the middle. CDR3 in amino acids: CASSGTGWETQYF. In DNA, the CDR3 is TGTGCCAGCAGTGGTACAGGGTGGGAGACCCAGTACTTC.

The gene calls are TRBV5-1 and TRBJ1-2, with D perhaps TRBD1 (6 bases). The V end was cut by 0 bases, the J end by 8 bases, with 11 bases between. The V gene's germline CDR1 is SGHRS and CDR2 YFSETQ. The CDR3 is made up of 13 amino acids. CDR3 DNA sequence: TGCGCCAGCAGCTTGGACAGGGTTAGGGGCTACACCTTC. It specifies CASSLDRVRGYTF.

CDR3: CASSLSLAGETYNEQFF. As DNA, the CDR3 is TGTGCCAGCAGCTTATCCCTCGCAGGGGAGACCTACAATGAGCAGTTCTTC. The rearrangement uses TRBV7-9 and TRBJ2-1; a possible D gene is TRBD1 (6 bases). CDR1 is SEHNR, CDR2 FQNEAQ, per germline (reference sequence). V was clipped by 2 bases and J by 2 bases, with 16 bases between them. There are 17 residues in the CDR3.

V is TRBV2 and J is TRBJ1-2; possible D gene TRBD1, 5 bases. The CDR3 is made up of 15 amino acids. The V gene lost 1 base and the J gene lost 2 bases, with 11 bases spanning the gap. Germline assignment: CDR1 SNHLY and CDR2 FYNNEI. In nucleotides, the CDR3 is TGTGCCAGCAGTGAAGAAGGGCAGGGCAACTATGGCTACACCTTC. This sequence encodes CASSEEGQGNYGYTF.

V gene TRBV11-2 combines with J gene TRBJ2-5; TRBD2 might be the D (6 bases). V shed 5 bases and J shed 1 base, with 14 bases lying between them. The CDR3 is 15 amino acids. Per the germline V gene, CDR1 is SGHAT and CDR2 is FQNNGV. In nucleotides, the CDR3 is TGTGCCAGCAGCACTGACTTGGGGGGCCAAGAGACCCAGTACTTC. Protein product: CASSTDLGGQETQYF.

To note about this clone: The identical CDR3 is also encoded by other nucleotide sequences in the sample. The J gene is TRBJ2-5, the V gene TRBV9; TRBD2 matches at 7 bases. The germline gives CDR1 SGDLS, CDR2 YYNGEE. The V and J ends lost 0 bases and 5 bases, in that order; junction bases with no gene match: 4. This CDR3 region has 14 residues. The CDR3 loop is CASSVGGSGETQYF. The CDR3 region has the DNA TGTGCCAGCAGCGTAGGCGGGAGCGGCGAGACCCAGTACTTC.

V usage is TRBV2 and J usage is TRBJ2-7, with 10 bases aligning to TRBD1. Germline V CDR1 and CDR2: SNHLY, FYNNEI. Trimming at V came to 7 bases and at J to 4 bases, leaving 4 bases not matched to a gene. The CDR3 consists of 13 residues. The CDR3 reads CASKRDRGYEQYF. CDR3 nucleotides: TGTGCCAGCAAAAGGGACAGGGGATACGAGCAGTACTTC. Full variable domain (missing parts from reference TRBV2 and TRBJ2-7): EPEVTQTPSHQVTQMGQEVILRCVPISNHLYFYWYRQILGQKVEFLVSFYNNEISEKSEIFDDQFSVERPDGSNFTLKIRSTKLEDSAMYFCASKRDRGYEQYFGPGTRLTVT.

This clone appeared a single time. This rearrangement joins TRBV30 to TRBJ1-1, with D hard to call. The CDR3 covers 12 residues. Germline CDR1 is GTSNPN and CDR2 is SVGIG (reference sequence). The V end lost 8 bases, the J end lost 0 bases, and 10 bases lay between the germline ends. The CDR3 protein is CARRGLNTEAFF. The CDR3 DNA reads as TGTGCCCGTCGCGGCCTGAACACTGAAGCTTTCTTT.

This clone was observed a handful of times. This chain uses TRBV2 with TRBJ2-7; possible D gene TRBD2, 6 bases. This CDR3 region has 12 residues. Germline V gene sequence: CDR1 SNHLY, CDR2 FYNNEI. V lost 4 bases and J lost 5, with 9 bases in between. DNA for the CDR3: TGTGCCAGCAGTGCTAGCGAGGACGAGCAGTACTTC. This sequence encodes CASSASEDEQYF.

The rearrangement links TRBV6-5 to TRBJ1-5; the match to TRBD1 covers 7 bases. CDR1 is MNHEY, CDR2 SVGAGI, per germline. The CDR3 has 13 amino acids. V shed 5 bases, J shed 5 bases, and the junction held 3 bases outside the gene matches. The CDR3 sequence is CASSDREDQPQHF. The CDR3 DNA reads TGTGCCAGCAGTGACAGGGAGGATCAGCCCCAGCATTTT.